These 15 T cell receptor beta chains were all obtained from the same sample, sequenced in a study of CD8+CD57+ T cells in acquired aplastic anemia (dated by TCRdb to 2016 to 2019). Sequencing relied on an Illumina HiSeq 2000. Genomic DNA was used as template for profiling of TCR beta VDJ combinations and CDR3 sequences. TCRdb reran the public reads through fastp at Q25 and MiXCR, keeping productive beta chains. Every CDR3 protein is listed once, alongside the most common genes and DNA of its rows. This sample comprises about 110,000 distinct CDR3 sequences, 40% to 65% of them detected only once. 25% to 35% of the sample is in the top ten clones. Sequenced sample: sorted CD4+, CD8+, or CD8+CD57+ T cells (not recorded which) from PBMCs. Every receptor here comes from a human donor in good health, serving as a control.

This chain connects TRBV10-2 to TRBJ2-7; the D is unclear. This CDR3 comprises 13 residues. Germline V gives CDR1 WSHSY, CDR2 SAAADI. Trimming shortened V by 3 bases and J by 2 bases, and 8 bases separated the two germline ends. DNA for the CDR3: TGCGCCAGCAGTGATGCTCTAGCCTACGAGCAGTACTTC. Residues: CASSDALAYEQYF.

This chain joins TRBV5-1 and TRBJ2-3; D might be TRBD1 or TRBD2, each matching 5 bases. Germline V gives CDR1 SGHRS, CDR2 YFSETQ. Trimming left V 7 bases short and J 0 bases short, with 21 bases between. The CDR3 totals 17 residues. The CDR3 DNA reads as TGCGCCAGCGGCAAGGGACGACAGAGGGAAAGCACAGATACGCAGTATTTT. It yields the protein CASGKGRQRESTDTQYF.

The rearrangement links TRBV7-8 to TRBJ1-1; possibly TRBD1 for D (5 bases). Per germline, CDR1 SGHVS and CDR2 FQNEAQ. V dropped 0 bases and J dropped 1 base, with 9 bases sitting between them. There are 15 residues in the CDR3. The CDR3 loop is CASSLAGGTNTEAFF. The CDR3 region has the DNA TGTGCCAGCAGCTTAGCCGGGGGGACGAACACTGAAGCTTTCTTT.

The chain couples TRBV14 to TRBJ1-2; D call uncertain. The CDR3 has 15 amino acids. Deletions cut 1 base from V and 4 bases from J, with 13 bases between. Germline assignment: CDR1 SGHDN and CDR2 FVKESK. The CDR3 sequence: CASSQGQVPIYGYTF. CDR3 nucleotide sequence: TGTGCCAGCAGCCAAGGCCAGGTCCCGATCTATGGCTACACCTTC.

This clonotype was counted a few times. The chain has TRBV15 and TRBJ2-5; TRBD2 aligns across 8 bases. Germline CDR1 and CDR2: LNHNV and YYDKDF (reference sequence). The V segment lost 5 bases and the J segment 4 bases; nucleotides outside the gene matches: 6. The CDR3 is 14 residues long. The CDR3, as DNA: TGTGCCACCAGCTCCGGGGGGGCATCAGAGACCCAGTACTTC. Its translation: CATSSGGASETQYF.

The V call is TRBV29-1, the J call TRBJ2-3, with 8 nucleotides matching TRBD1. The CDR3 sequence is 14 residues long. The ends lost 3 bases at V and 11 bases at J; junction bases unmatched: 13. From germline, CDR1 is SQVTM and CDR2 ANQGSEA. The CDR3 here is CSVDSGTGVQGQYF. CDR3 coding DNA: TGCAGCGTTGACTCCGGGACAGGCGTCCAGGGGCAGTATTTT.

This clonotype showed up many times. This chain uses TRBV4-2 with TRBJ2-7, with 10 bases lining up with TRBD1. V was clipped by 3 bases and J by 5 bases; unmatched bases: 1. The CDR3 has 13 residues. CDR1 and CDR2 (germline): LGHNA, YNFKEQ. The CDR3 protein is CASSHGTGDEQYF. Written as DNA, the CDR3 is TGTGCCAGCAGCCACGGGACAGGGGACGAGCAGTACTTC.

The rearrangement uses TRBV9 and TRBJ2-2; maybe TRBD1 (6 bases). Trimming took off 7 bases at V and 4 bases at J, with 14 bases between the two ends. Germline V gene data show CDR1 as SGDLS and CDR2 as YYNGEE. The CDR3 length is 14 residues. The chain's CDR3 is CASCSQGFTGELFF. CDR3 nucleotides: TGTGCCAGCTGCTCGCAGGGGTTCACCGGGGAGCTGTTTTTT.

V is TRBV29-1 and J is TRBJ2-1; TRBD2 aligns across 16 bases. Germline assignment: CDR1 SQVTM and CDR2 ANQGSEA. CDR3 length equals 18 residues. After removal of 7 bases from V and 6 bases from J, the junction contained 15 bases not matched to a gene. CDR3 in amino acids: CSGAGTSGGGHLSNEQFF. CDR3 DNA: TGCAGCGGCGCCGGGACTAGCGGGGGGGGGCACCTCAGCAATGAGCAGTTCTTC.

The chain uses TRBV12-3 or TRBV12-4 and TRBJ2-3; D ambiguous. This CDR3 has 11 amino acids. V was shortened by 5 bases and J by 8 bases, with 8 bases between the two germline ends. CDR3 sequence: CASSARRTQYF. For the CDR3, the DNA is TGTGCCAGCAGTGCCCGGCGTACGCAGTATTTT.

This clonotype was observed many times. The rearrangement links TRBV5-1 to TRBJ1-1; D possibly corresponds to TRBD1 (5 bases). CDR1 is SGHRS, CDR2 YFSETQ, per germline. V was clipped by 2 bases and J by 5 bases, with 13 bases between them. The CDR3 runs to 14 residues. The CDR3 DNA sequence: TGCGCCAGCAGCTTTCGTTGGGACTGGACTGAAGCTTTCTTT. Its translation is CASSFRWDWTEAFF.

CDR3 loop: CASSGADLGTQYF. The CDR3 DNA reads TGCGCCAGCAGTGGTGCCGATCTGGGGACGCAGTATTTT. The chain couples TRBV10-1 to TRBJ2-3; D not resolved. Between the trimmed V and J ends, which lost 4 bases and 9 bases, there was a span of 14 bases. CDR3 size: 13 residues. CDR1 WNHNN and CDR2 SYGVQD come from the germline V gene (reference sequence).

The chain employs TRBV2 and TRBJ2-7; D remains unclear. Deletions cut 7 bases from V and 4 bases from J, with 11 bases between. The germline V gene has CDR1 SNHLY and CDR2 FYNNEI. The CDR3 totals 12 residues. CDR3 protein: CASTRSSYEQYF. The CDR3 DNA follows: TGTGCCAGCACTAGGTCATCTTACGAGCAGTACTTC.

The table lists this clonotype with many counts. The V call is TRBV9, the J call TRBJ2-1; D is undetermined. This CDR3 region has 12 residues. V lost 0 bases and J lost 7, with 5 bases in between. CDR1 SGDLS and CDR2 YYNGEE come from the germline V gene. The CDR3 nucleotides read TGTGCCAGCAGCGTAGTGGCTAATGAGCAGTTCTTC. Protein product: CASSVVANEQFF.

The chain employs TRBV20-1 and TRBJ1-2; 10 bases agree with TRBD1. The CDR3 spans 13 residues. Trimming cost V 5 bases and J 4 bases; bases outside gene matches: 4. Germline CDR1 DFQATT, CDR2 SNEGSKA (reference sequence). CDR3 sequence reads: CSAEGTGVYGYTF. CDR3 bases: TGCAGTGCTGAGGGGACAGGGGTCTATGGCTACACCTTC.